This T cell receptor beta chain was captured by sequencing in a study of shared clonotypes between healthy human individuals. Background on the study: The donor group consisted of a couple of women and three men, aged 18 to 49.

This clone was seen only once. Sorted subsets were amplified in replicate PCRs using around 220 ng DNA, roughly 30,000 T cell genomes. Clones were read by immunoSEQ multiplex PCR, and TCRdb kept only the in-frame ones, dropping some. The table lists some 2 million clones, approximately 94% of them singletons, with roughly 1% in the top ten. Germline CDR1 reads LGHNA; CDR2 reads YSLEER. CDR3 length: 19 amino acids. Trimming removed 1 base from V and 4 bases from J, with 23 bases in between. CD45RO-negative CD8 cells positively selected for CCR7 made up the naive population, which excluded terminally differentiated effector memory CD45RA+ cells.

The chain couples TRBV4-3 to TRBJ2-1; D might be TRBD2 (5 bases). This sequence was found in a man aged 18 to 29 in good health. The sequencing sample was made of naive CD8+ T cells sorted from blood. The CDR3 DNA sequence: TGCGCCAGCAGCCAAGGTTCCCCCTTGACGAAGGGAGAATACAATGAGCAGTTCTTC. It encodes CASSQGSPLTKGEYNEQFF.